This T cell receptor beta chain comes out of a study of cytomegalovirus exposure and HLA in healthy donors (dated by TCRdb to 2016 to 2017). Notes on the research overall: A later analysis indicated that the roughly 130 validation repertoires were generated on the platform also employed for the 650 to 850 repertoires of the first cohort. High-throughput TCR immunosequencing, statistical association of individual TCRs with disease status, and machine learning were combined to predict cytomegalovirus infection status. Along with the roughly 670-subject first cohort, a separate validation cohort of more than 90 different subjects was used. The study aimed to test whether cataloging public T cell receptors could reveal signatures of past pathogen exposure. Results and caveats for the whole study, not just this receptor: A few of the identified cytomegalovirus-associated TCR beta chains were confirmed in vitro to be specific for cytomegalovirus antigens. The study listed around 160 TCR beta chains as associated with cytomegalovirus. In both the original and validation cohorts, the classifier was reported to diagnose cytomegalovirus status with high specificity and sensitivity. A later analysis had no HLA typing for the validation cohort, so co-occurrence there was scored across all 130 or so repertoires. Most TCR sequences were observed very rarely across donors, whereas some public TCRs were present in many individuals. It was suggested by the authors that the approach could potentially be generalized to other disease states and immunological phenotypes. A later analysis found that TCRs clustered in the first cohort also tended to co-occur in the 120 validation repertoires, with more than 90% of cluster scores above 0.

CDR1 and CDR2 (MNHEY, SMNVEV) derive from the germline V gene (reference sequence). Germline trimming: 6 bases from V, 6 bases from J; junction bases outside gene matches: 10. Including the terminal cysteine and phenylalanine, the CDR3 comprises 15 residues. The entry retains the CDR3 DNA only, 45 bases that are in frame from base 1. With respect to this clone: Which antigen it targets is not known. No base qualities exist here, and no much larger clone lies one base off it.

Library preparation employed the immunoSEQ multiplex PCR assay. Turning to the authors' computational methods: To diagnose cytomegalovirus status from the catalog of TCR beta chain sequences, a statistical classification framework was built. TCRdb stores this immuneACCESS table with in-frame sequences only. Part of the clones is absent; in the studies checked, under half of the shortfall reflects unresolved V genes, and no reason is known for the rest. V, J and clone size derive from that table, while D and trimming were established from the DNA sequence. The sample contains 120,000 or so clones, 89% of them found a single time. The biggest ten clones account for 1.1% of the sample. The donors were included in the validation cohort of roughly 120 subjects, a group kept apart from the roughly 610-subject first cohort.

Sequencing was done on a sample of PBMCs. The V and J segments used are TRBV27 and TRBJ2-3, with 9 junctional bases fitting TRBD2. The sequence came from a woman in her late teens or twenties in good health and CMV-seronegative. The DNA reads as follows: TGTGCCAGCAGCGGGTCGCGGGGGGGCGTGGATACGCAGTATTTT. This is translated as CASSGSRGGVDTQYF.